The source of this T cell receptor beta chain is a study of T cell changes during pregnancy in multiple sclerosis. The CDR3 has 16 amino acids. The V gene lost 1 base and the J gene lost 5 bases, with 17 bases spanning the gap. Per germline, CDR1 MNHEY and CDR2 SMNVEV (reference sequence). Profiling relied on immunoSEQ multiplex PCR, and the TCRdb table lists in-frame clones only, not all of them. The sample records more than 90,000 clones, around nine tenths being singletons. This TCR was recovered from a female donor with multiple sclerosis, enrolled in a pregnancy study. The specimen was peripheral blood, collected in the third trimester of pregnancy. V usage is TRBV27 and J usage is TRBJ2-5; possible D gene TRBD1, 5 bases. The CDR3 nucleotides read TGTGCCAGCAGTTTATACCGGATAAGGGGTCAGGAGACCCAGTACTTC. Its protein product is CASSLYRIRGQETQYF.